This T cell receptor beta chain was found in a study of OX40 agonist ivuxolimab in advanced cancers. About the research overall: Partial responses were achieved by three patients, of whom one had hepatocellular carcinoma and two had cutaneous melanoma.

The V end lost 4 bases, the J end lost 3 bases, and 10 bases lay between the germline ends. The CDR3 has 13 residues. The germline CDR1 and CDR2 sequences are LNHDA and SQIVND (reference sequence). Libraries were prepared by immunoSEQ multiplex PCR; TCRdb keeps only in-frame clonotypes and omits some of them. The profile shows around 20,000 clones, about nine tenths of them singletons. This chain links TRBV19 with TRBJ2-7; tentatively, D is TRBD2 (5 bases). The source is an adult with an advanced solid tumor such as melanoma, head and neck, liver or kidney cancer. The source material was CD4+ or CD8+ T cells sorted from blood, sampled in a trial of the OX40 agonist ivuxolimab. The CDR3 region has the DNA TGTGCCAGTAGTACGTATGAGGGCTACGAGCAGTACTTC. Translation gives CASSTYEGYEQYF.